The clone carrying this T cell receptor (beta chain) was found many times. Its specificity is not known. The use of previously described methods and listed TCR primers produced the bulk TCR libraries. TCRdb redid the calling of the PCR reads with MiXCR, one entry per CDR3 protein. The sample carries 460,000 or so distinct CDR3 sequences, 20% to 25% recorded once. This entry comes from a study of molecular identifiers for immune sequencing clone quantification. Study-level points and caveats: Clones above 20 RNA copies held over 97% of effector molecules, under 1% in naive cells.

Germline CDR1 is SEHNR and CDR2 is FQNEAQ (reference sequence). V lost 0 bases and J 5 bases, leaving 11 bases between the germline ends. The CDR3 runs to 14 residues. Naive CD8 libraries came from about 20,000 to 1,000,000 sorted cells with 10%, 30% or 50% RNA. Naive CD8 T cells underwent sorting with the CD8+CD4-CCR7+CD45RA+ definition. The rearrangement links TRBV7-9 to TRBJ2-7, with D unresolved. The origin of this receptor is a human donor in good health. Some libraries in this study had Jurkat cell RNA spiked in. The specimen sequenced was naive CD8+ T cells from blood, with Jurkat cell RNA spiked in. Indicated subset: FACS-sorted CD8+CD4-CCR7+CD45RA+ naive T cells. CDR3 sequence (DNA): TGTGCCAGCAGCTTAGCGGTGTCGGCAGACGAGCAGTACTTC. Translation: CASSLAVSADEQYF.